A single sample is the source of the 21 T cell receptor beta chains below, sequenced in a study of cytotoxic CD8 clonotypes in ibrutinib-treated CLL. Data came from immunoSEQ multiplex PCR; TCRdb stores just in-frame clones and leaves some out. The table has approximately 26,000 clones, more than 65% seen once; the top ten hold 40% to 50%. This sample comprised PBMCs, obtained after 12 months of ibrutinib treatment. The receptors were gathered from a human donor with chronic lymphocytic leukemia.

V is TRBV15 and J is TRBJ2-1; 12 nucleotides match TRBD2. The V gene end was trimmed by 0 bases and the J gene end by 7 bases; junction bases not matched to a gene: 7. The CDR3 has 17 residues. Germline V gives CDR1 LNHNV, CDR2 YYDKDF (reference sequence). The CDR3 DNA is TGTGCCACCAGCAGAGATATTAGAACTAGCGGGGGGAATGAGCAGTTCTTC. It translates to CATSRDIRTSGGNEQFF.

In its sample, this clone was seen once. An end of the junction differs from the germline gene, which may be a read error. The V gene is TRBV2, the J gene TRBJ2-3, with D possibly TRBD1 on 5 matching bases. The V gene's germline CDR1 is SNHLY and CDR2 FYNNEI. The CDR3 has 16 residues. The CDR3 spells CASREGAAGFTDTQYF. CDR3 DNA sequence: TGTGCCAGCAGGGAAGGGGCGGCAGGGTTCACAGATACGCAGTATTTT.

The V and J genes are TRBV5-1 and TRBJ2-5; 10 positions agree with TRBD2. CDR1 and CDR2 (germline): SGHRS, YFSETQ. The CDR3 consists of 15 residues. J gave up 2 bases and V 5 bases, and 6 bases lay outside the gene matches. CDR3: CASRAGLAAQETQYF. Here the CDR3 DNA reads TGCGCCAGCAGGGCCGGACTAGCGGCACAAGAGACCCAGTACTTC.

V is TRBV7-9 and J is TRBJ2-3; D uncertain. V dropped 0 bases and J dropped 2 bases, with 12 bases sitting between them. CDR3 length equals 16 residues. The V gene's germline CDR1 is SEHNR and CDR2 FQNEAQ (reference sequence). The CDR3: CASSLAGPGPTDTQYF. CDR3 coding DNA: TGTGCCAGCAGCTTAGCCGGGCCTGGACCCACAGATACGCAGTATTTT.

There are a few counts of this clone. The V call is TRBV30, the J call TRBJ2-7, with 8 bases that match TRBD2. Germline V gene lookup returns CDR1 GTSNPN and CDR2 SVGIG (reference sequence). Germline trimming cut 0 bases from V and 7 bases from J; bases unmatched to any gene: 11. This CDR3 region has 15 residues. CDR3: CAWSVRGGYGKEQYF. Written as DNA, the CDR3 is TGTGCCTGGAGTGTACGGGGGGGTTATGGAAAGGAGCAGTACTTC.

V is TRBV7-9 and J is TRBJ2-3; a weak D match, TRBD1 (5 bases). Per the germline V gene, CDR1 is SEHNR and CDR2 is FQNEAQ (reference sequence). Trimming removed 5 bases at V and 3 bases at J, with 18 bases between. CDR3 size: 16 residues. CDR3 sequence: CASSPGHAFRTDTQYF. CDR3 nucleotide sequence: TGTGCCAGCAGCCCAGGACACGCATTTAGGACAGATACGCAGTATTTT. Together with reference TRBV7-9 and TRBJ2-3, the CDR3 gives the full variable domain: DTGVSQNPRHKITKRGQNVTFRCDPISEHNRLYWYRQTLGQGPEFLTYFQNEAQLEKSRLLSDRFSAERPKGSFSTLEIQRTEQGDSAMYLCASSPGHAFRTDTQYFGPGTRLTVL.

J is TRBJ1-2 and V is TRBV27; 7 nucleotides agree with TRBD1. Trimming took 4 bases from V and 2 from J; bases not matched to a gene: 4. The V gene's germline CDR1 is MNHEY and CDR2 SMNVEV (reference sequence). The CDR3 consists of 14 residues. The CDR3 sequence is CASSSSRGNYGYTF. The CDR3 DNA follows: TGTGCCAGCAGTTCCTCCAGGGGGAACTATGGCTACACCTTC.

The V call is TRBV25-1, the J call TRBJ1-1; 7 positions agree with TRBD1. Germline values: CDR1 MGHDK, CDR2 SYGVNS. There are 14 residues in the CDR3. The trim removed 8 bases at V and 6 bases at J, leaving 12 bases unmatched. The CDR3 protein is CASVRQGPGAEAFF. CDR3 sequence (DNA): TGTGCCAGCGTACGACAGGGCCCGGGGGCTGAAGCTTTCTTT. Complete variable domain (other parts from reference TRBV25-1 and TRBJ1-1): EADIYQTPRYLVIGTGKKITLECSQTMGHDKMYWYQQDPGMELHLIHYSYGVNSTEKGDLSSESTVSRIRTEHFPLTLESARPSHTSQYLCASVRQGPGAEAFFGQGTRLTVV.

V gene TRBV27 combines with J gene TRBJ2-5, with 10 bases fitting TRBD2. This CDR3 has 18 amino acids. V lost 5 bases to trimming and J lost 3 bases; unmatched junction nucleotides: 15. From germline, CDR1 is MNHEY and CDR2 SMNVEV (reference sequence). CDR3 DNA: TGTGCCAGCAGTCTCGGGACTAGCGAGAACCAGCCGGAAGAGACCCAGTACTTC. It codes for CASSLGTSENQPEETQYF.

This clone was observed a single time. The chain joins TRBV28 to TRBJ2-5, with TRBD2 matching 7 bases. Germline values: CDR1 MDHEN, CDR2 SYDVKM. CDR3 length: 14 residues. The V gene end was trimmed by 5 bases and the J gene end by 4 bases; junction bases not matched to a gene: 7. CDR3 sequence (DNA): TGTGCCAGCAGTGTGACGGGGGGAAGAGAGACCCAGTACTTC. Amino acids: CASSVTGGRETQYF.

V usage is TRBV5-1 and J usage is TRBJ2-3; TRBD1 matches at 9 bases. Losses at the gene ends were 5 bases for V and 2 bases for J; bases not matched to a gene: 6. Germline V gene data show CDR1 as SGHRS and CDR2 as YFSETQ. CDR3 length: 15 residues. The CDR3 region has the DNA TGCGCCAGCAGGCCAGGGACAGGGCCCACAGATACGCAGTATTTT. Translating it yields CASRPGTGPTDTQYF.

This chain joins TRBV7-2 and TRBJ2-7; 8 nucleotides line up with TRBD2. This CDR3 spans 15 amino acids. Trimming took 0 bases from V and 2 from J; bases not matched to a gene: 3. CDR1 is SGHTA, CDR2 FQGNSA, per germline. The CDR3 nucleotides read TGTGCCAGCAGCTTAGCAGCGGGGGCCACCTACGAGCAGTACTTC. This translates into CASSLAAGATYEQYF. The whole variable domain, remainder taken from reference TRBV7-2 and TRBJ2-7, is GAGVSQSPSNKVTEKGKDVELRCDPISGHTALYWYRQSLGQGLEFLIYFQGNSAPDKSGLPSDRFSAERTGGSVSTLTIQRTQQEDSAVYLCASSLAAGATYEQYFGPGTRLTVT.

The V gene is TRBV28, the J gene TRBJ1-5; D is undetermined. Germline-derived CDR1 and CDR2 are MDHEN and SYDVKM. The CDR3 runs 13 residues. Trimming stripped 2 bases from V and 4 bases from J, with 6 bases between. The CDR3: CASSLTRNQPQHF. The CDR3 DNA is TGTGCCAGCAGTTTAACCCGAAATCAGCCCCAGCATTTT.

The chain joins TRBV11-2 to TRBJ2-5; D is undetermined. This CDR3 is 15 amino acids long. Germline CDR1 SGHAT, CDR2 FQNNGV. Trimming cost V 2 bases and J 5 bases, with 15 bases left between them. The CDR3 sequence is CASSLFSLEAETQYF. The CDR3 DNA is TGTGCCAGCAGCTTATTCAGTCTCGAAGCGGAGACCCAGTACTTC.

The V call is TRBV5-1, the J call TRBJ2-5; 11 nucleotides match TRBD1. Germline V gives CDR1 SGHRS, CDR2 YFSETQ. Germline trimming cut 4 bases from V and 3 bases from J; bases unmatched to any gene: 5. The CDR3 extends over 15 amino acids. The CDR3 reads CASSRTGGGEETQYF. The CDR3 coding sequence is TGCGCCAGCAGCCGGACAGGGGGCGGTGAAGAGACCCAGTACTTC. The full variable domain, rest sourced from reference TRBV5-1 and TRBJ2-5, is KAGVTQTPRYLIKTRGQQVTLSCSPISGHRSVSWYQQTPGQGLQFLFEYFSETQRNKGNFPGRFSGRQFSNSRSEMNVSTLELGDSALYLCASSRTGGGEETQYFGPGTRLLVL.

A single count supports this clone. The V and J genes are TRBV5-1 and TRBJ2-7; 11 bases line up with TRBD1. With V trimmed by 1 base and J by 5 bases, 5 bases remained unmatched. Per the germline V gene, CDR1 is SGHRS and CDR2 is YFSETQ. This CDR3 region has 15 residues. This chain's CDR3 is CASSLPGTGGHEQYF. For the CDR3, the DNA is TGCGCCAGCAGCTTGCCTGGGACAGGGGGACACGAGCAGTACTTC. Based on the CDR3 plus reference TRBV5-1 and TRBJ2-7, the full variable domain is KAGVTQTPRYLIKTRGQQVTLSCSPISGHRSVSWYQQTPGQGLQFLFEYFSETQRNKGNFPGRFSGRQFSNSRSEMNVSTLELGDSALYLCASSLPGTGGHEQYFGPGTRLTVT.

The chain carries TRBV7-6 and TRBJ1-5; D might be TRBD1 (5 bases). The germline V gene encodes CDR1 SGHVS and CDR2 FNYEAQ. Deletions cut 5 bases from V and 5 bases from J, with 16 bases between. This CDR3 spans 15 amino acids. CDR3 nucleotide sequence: TGTGCCAGCAGCCGGGGGAGGGGACCCCATCAGCCCCAGCATTTT. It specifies CASSRGRGPHQPQHF.

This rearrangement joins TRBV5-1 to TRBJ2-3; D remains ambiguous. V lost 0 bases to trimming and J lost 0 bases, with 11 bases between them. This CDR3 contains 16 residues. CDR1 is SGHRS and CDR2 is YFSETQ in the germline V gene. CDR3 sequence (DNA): TGCGCCAGCAGCTTGGGGTACTCAAGGAGCACAGATACGCAGTATTTT. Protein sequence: CASSLGYSRSTDTQYF. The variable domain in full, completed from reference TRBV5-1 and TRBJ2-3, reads KAGVTQTPRYLIKTRGQQVTLSCSPISGHRSVSWYQQTPGQGLQFLFEYFSETQRNKGNFPGRFSGRQFSNSRSEMNVSTLELGDSALYLCASSLGYSRSTDTQYFGPGTRLTVL.

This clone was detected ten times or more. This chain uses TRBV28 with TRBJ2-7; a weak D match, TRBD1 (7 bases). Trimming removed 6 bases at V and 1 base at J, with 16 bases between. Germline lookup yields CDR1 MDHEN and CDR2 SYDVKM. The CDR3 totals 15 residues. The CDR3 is CASSFWAGGSYEQYF. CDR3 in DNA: TGTGCCAGCAGCTTCTGGGCAGGGGGGTCCTACGAGCAGTACTTC.

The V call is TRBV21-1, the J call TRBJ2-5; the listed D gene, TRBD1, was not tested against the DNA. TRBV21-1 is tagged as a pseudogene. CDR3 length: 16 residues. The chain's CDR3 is CASSKAFLGQQETQYF. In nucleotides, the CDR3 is TGTGCCAGCAGCAAAGCTTTTCTGGGGCAACAAGAGACCCAGTACTTC.

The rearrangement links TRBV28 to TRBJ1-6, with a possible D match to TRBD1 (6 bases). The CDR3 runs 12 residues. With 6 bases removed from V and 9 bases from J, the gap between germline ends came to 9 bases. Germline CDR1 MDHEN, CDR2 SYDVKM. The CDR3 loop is CASRQGGSPLHF. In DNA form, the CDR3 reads TGTGCCAGCAGACAGGGAGGTTCACCCCTCCACTTT.